Below are 10 T cell receptor beta chains sequenced from a single sample in a study of T cells in narcolepsy. Repertoires were generated with immunoSEQ multiplex PCR, while TCRdb's copy carries only in-frame clones and drops some. This table holds 35,000 to 40,000 clones, about 85% found once. Sequenced: CD45RA- memory CD4+ T cells from PBMCs. These receptors were obtained from a human donor with narcolepsy.

The chain is built from TRBV11-3 and TRBJ2-7; 8 bases match TRBD1. The J segment lost 3 bases and the V segment lost 8 bases, leaving 3 bases of the junction unmatched. CDR1 SGHNT and CDR2 YENEEA come from the germline V gene. The CDR3 is 12 amino acids. CDR3 nucleotide sequence: TGTGCCAGCGGGGACAGGAACTACGAGCAGTACTTC. Its protein product is CASGDRNYEQYF.

The sample holds a few counts of this clone. The J gene is TRBJ1-6, the V gene TRBV6-1; a weak D match, TRBD1 (6 bases). V dropped 1 base and J dropped 8 bases, with 15 bases sitting between them. The germline CDR1 and CDR2 sequences are MNHNS and SASEGT. There are 16 residues in the CDR3. CDR3: CASSEGGAVVDSPLHF. CDR3 sequence (DNA): TGTGCCAGCAGTGAAGGGGGGGCGGTAGTGGATTCACCCCTCCACTTT.

V usage is TRBV6-6 and J usage is TRBJ1-4, with no clear D. The CDR3 is made up of 11 amino acids. Trimming pared 5 bases from V and 7 bases from J, leaving 5 bases between. The germline V gene encodes CDR1 MNHNY and CDR2 SVGAGI (reference sequence). CDR3 DNA: TGTGCCAGCAGTCCTTTTGAAAAACTGTTTTTT. Protein: CASSPFEKLFF.

This clone turned up a few times. The chain has TRBV25-1 and TRBJ2-2, with 11 bases fitting TRBD1. This CDR3 is built from 15 residues. J gave up 4 bases and V 6 bases, and 4 bases lay outside the gene matches. From germline, CDR1 is MGHDK and CDR2 SYGVNS. The chain's CDR3 is CASRGDRGITGELFF. The CDR3 bases are TGTGCCAGCAGGGGGGACAGGGGGATCACCGGGGAGCTGTTTTTT.

In regard to this clone: The same CDR3 can be traced to other DNA sequences in this sample. The chain is built from TRBV5-1 and TRBJ2-5; a possible D gene is TRBD1 (6 bases). The CDR3 totals 14 residues. In germline, CDR1 is SGHRS, CDR2 YFSETQ. The V gene lost 4 bases and the J gene lost 1 base, with 11 bases spanning the gap. DNA of the CDR3: TGCGCCAGCAGCGCACAGGGCTTCCAAGAGACCCAGTACTTC. It encodes CASSAQGFQETQYF.

The rearrangement uses TRBV11-3 and TRBJ2-7, with 12 bases lining up with TRBD2. This CDR3 is built from 14 residues. The V segment lost 5 bases and the J segment 3 bases; nucleotides outside the gene matches: 2. Per germline, CDR1 SGHNT and CDR2 YENEEA. This CDR3 is CASSKTSGGYEQYF. The CDR3 DNA reads as TGTGCCAGCAGCAAGACTAGCGGGGGCTACGAGCAGTACTTC. Drawing the rest from reference TRBV11-3 and TRBJ2-7, the complete variable domain is EAGVVQSPRYKIIEKKQPVAFWCNPISGHNTLYWYLQNLGQGPELLIRYENEEAVDDSQLPKDRFSAERLKGVDSTLKIQPAELGDSAVYLCASSKTSGGYEQYFGPGTRLTVT.

The rearrangement links TRBV4-2 to TRBJ2-1; TRBD2 matches at 8 bases. The CDR3 sequence is 13 residues long. Losses at the gene ends were 1 base for V and 10 bases for J; bases not matched to a gene: 3. Germline CDR1 and CDR2: LGHNA and YNFKEQ. CDR3: CASSQVERGEQFF. The CDR3 bases are TGTGCCAGCAGCCAAGTAGAGCGGGGGGAGCAGTTCTTC.

The CDR3 nucleotides are TGTGCCAGCAGCGCCGGGACGAACAATGAGCAGTTCTTC. This sequence encodes CASSAGTNNEQFF. The genes are TRBV9 and TRBJ2-1, with D tentatively TRBD1 or TRBD2 (5 bases each). This CDR3 comprises 13 residues. Per germline, CDR1 SGDLS and CDR2 YYNGEE. V lost 3 bases and J 5 bases, leaving 9 bases between the germline ends. The variable domain in full, with the rest retrieved from reference TRBV9 and TRBJ2-1, is DSGVTQTPKHLITATGQRVTLRCSPRSGDLSVYWYQQSLDQGLQFLIQYYNGEERAKGNILERFSAQQFPDLHSELNLSSLELGDSALYFCASSAGTNNEQFFGPGTRLTVL.

This chain links TRBV10-3 with TRBJ2-3, with D maybe TRBD1 (6 bases). V lost 8 bases, J lost 3 bases, and 18 bases lay in between. Germline CDR1 ENHRY, CDR2 SYGVKD. The CDR3 sequence is 15 residues long. The CDR3 protein is CAIATAGVATDTQYF. The CDR3 nucleotides are TGTGCCATCGCGACCGCAGGGGTGGCTACAGATACGCAGTATTTT.

The chain couples TRBV11-1 to TRBJ2-1, with 14 bases that match TRBD2. This CDR3 has 16 residues. The germline V gene encodes CDR1 SGHAT and CDR2 FQDESV (reference sequence). V shed 0 bases, J shed 9 bases, and the junction held 4 bases outside the gene matches. The CDR3 is CASSLAGLAGAGEQFF. CDR3 in DNA: TGTGCCAGCAGCTTAGCGGGACTAGCGGGGGCGGGTGAGCAGTTCTTC.